What follows is one T cell receptor (beta chain) and its context. Its antigen is currently unknown. PCR involved 60 Vbeta and 13 Jbeta primers. Original processing notes: Tens of millions of unique TCR beta chains, roughly 10 million shared, were counted in a later analysis. Profiled with immunoSEQ multiplex PCR; TCRdb holds only in-frame clones, not every one. The DNA was the basis for D and trimming; V, J and clone size are from that table. Of around 140,000 clones listed, under 75% were seen once; the top ten hold about 2.6%. This entry is derived from a study of cytomegalovirus exposure and HLA in healthy donors. V was trimmed by 6 bases and J by 1 base, leaving 12 bases between them. The CDR3 runs 14 residues. Germline-derived CDR1 and CDR2 are MDHEN and SYDVKM. Study-wide points: A prior analysis recorded that most TCR beta V segments were productive about 87% or about 30% of the time. Among TCR beta chains, those listed as cytomegalovirus-associated numbered fewer than 200.

The chain is built from TRBV28 and TRBJ1-1, with D maybe TRBD1 (5 bases). The clonotype originates from a woman aged 40 to 50 in good health and CMV-seronegative. Sequencing was done on a sample of PBMCs. CDR3 in amino acids: CASRTEAGNTEAFF. CDR3 sequence (DNA): TGTGCCAGCAGGACAGAGGCAGGGAACACTGAAGCTTTCTTT.